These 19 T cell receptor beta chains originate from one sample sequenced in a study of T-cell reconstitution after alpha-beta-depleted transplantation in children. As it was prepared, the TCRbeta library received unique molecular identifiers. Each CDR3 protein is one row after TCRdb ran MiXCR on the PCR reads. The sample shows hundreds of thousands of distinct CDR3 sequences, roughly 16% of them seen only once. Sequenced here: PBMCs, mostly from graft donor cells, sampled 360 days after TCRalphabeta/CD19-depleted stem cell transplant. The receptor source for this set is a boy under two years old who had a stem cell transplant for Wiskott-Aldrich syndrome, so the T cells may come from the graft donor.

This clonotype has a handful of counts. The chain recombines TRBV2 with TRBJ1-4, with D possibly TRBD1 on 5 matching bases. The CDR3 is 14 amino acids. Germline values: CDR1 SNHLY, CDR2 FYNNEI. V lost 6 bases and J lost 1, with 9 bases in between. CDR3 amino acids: CASRWDGTNEKLFF. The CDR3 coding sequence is TGTGCCAGCAGATGGGACGGAACTAATGAAAAACTGTTTTTT.

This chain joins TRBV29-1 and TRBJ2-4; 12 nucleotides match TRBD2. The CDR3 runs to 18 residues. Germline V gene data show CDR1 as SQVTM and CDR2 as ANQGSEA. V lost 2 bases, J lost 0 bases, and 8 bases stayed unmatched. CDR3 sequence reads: CSVEWPSGGDPAKNIQYF. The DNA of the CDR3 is TGCAGCGTTGAATGGCCTAGCGGGGGGGACCCAGCCAAAAACATTCAGTACTTC.

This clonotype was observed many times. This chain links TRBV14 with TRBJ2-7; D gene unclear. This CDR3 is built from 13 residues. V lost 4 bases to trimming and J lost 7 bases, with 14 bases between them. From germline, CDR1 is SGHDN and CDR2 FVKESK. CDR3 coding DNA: TGTGCCAGCAGCCGCCTTTTACAGTCGGAGCAGTACTTC. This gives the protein CASSRLLQSEQYF.

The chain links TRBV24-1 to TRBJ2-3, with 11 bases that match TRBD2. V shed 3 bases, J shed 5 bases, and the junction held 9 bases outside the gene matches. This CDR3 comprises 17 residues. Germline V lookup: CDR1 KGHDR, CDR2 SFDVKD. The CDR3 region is CATSDPIAGGPVDTQYF. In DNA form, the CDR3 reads TGTGCCACCAGTGATCCTATAGCGGGAGGGCCGGTAGATACGCAGTATTTT.

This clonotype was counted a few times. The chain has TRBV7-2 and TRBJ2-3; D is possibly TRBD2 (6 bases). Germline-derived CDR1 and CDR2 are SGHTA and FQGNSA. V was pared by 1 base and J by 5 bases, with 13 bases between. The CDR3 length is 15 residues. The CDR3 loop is CASSLVAGQRDTQYF. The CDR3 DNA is TGTGCCAGCAGCTTAGTGGCGGGGCAAAGAGATACGCAGTATTTT.

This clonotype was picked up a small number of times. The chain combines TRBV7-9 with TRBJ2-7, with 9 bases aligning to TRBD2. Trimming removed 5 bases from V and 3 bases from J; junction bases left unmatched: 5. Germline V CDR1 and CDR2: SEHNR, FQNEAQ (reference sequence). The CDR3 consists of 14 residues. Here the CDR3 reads CASSPLAGLYEQYF. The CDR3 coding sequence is TGTGCCAGCAGCCCCCTAGCGGGACTCTACGAGCAGTACTTC.

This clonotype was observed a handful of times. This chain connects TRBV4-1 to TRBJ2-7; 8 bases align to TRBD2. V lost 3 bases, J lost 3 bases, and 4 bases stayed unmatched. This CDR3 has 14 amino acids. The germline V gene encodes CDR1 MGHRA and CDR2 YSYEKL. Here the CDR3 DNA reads TGCGCCAGCAGCCACGGGACTAGATACTACGAGCAGTACTTC. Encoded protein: CASSHGTRYYEQYF.

CDR3 sequence (DNA): TGCGCCAGCAGCTCCCGGACCGGGGCCACGTTATACTTC. Translated, it gives CASSSRTGATLYF. V and J are TRBV5-1 and TRBJ2-7, with D perhaps assigned TRBD1 or TRBD2 (5 bases each). The V end lost 3 bases, the J end lost 13 bases, and 20 bases lay between the germline ends. The CDR3 is 13 amino acids. Germline CDR1 is SGHRS and CDR2 is YFSETQ.

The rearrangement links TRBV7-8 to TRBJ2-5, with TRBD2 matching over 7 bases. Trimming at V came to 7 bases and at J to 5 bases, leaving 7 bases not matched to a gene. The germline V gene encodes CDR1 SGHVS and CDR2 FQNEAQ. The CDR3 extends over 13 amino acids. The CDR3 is CASTRRGGETQYF. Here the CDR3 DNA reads TGTGCCAGCACACGGCGGGGAGGGGAGACCCAGTACTTC.

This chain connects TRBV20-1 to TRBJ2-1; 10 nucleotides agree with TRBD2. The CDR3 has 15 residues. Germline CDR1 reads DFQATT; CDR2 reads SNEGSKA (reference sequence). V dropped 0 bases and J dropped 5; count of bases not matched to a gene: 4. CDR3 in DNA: TGCAGTGCTAGAGATAGAGCGGGGGGGCACAATGAGCAGTTCTTC. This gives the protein CSARDRAGGHNEQFF.

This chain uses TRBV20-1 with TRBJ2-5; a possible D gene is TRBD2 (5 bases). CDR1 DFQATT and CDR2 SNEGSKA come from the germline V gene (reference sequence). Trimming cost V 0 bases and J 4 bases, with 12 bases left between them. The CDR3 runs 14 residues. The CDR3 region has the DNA TGCAGTGCTAGAGATATAGGACTTGGAGAGACCCAGTACTTC. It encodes CSARDIGLGETQYF.

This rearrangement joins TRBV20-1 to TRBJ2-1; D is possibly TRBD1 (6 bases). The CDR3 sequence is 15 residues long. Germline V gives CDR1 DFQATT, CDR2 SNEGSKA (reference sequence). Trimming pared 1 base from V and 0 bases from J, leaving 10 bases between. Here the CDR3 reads CSARGQVISYNEQFF. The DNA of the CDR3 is TGCAGTGCTAGAGGACAGGTGATCTCCTACAATGAGCAGTTCTTC.

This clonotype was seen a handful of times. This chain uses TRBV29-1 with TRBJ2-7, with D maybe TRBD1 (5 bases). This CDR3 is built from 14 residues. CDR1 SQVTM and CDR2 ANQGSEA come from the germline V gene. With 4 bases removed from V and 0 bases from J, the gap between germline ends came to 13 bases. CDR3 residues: CSVVRTPSSYEQYF. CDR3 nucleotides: TGCAGCGTTGTCAGGACACCGAGCTCCTACGAGCAGTACTTC.

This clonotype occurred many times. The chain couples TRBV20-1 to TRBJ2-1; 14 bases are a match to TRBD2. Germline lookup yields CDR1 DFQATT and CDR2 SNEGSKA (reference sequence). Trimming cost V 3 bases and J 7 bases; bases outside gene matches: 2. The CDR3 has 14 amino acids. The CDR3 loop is CSASRLAGGNEQFF. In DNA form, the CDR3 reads TGCAGTGCTAGTAGACTAGCGGGAGGGAATGAGCAGTTCTTC.

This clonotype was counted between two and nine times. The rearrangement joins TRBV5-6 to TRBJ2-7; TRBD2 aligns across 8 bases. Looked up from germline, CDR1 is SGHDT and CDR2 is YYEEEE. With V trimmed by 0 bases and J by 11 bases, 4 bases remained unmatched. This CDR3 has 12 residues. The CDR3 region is CASSLVRSGEYF. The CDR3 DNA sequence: TGTGCCAGCAGCTTGGTTCGTAGCGGGGAGTACTTC.

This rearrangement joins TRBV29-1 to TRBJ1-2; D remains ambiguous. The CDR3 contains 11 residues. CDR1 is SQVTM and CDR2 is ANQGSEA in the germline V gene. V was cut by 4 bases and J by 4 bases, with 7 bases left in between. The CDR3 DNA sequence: TGCAGCGTTGGAACGGTCTATGGCTACACCTTC. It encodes CSVGTVYGYTF. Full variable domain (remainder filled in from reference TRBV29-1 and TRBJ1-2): SAVISQKPSRDICQRGTSLTIQCQVDSQVTMMFWYRQQPGQSLTLIATANQGSEATYESGFVIDKFPISRPNLTFSTLTVSNMSPEDSSIYLCSVGTVYGYTFGSGTRLTVV.

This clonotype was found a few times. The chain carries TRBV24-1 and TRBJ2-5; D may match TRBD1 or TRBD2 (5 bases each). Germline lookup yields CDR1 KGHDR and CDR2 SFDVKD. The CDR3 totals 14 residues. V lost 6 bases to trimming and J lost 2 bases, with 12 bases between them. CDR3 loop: CATSNPGPQETQYF. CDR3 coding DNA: TGTGCCACCAGTAACCCGGGACCACAAGAGACCCAGTACTTC.

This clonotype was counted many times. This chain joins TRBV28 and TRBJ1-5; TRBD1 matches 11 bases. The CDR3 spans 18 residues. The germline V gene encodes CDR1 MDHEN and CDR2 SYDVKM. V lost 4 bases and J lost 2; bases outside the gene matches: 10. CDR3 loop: CASSSYIRTGGGNQPQHF. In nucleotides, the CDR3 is TGTGCCAGCAGTTCTTATATCCGGACAGGGGGCGGCAATCAGCCCCAGCATTTT.

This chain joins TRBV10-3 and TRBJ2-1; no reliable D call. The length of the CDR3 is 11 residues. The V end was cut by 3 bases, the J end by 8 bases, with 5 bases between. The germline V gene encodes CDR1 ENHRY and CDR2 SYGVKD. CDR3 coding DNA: TGTGCCATCAGTGATTGGGATGAGCAGTTCTTC. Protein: CAISDWDEQFF.